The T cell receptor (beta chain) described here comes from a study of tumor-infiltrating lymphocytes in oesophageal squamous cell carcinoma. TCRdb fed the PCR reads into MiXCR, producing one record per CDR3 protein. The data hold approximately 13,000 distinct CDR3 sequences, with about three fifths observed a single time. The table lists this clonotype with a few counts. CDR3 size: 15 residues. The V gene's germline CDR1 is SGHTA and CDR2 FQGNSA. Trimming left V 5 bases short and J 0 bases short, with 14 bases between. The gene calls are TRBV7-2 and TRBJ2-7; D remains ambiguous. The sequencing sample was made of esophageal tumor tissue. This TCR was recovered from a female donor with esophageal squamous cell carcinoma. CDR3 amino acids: CASSMGSSTSYEQYF. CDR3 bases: TGTGCCAGCAGCATGGGATCTTCCACCTCCTACGAGCAGTACTTC.